The 12 T cell receptor beta chains listed next were all sequenced from one sample in a study of vaccination and CD4 T cells after COVID-19. Sequence data for DNA of cultured CD4+ T cells were generated by the Oncomine TCR Beta short-read assay. Via MiXCR, TCRdb re-called the PCR reads, giving one row per CDR3 protein. The sample lists around 18,000 distinct CDR3 sequences, about 39% occurring once. Documented treatment: roughly 10-day PBMC culture with coronavirus spike peptide pools or control peptides (ViraFEST assay). No antigen is known for these receptors. The sequencing sample was made of CD4+ T cells from blood, cultured in vitro. The receptors come from a human donor who had recovered from COVID-19.

This clonotype appeared a few times. The chain joins TRBV6-2 or TRBV6-3 to TRBJ1-5; possibly TRBD1 for D (5 bases). Germline CDR1 and CDR2: MNHEY and SVGEGT. Trimming cost V 4 bases and J 2 bases, with 9 bases left between them. CDR3 length equals 14 residues. The CDR3, as DNA: TGTGCCAGCAGTTTCGCAGGGCGCAATCAGCCCCAGCATTTT. Residues: CASSFAGRNQPQHF.

This clonotype was detected a few times. The chain combines TRBV28 with TRBJ2-2; TRBD1 matches at 8 bases. Unmatched junction bases numbered 15, after V lost 7 bases and J lost 8 bases. This CDR3 region has 16 residues. CDR1 is MDHEN, CDR2 SYDVKM, per germline. The CDR3 DNA reads TGTGCCAGCATCCCCGGCGGGCAGGGGGCTAGGGGGGAGCTGTTTTTT. This gives the protein CASIPGGQGARGELFF.

The J gene is TRBJ2-5, the V gene TRBV7-8; perhaps D is TRBD1 or TRBD2 (5 bases each). This CDR3 is built from 14 residues. Germline V gene data show CDR1 as SGHVS and CDR2 as FQNEAQ. Trimming shortened V by 1 base and J by 4 bases, and 10 bases separated the two germline ends. For the CDR3, the DNA is TGTGCCAGCAGCTTAGGAGGGGTGGGAGAGACCCAGTACTTC. Protein product: CASSLGGVGETQYF.

The chain uses TRBV6-1 and TRBJ2-6; D not certain. Germline CDR1 MNHNS, CDR2 SASEGT. The CDR3 has 16 residues. Trimming took off 5 bases at V and 1 base at J, with 12 bases between the two ends. CDR3 in amino acids: CASSPFELSGANVLTF. The CDR3 DNA is TGTGCCAGCAGTCCGTTCGAATTGTCTGGGGCCAACGTCCTGACTTTC.

The V call is TRBV5-1, the J call TRBJ2-7, with 12 bases lining up with TRBD2. This CDR3 comprises 15 residues. The germline V gene has CDR1 SGHRS and CDR2 YFSETQ. V was clipped by 5 bases and J by 7 bases; unmatched bases: 10. The CDR3 DNA sequence: TGCGCCAGCAGAACCGGACTAGCGGGGTTGGGAGAGCAGTACTTC. Amino acids: CASRTGLAGLGEQYF.

The gene calls are TRBV20-1 and TRBJ2-2; D gene unclear. Per the germline V gene, CDR1 is DFQATT and CDR2 is SNEGSKA (reference sequence). The CDR3 runs to 16 residues. Trimming removed 0 bases from V and 3 bases from J, with 14 bases in between. The CDR3 sequence is CSARDSQDPYTGELFF. CDR3 nucleotide sequence: TGCAGTGCTAGAGATTCCCAGGACCCTTACACCGGGGAGCTGTTTTTT.

V is TRBV7-6 and J is TRBJ2-1, with 14 bases matching TRBD2. V lost 2 bases, J lost 0 bases, and 6 bases stayed unmatched. The length of the CDR3 is 19 residues. Germline values: CDR1 SGHVS, CDR2 FNYEAQ. The CDR3 coding sequence is TGTGCCAGCAGCTTATCTAGACTAGCGGGAGGGTCCTCCTACAATGAGCAGTTCTTC. This sequence encodes CASSLSRLAGGSSYNEQFF.

This sequence joins TRBV7-3 and TRBJ1-2; 8 bases match TRBD1. V trimming: 5 bases; J trimming: 4 bases; junction bases outside the gene matches: 3. The CDR3 spans 13 residues. The germline V gene has CDR1 SGHTA and CDR2 FQGTGA. CDR3 loop: CASSRTGGYGYTF. The CDR3 DNA reads TGTGCCAGCAGCCGTACAGGGGGCTATGGCTACACCTTC.

The CDR3 DNA sequence: TGTGCCAGCAGCCGGACAGGGCCCGGGGAGCTGTTTTTT. Its translation is CASSRTGPGELFF. The chain couples TRBV11-1 to TRBJ2-2, with 8 bases lining up with TRBD1. V lost 5 bases to trimming and J lost 6 bases; unmatched junction nucleotides: 2. The CDR3 has 13 amino acids. The germline CDR1 and CDR2 sequences are SGHAT and FQDESV (reference sequence).

The V and J genes are TRBV6-1 and TRBJ2-2; TRBD1 aligns across 7 bases. This CDR3 has 15 residues. Germline V lookup: CDR1 MNHNS, CDR2 SASEGT. V trimming: 1 base; J trimming: 5 bases; junction bases outside the gene matches: 4. CDR3 sequence reads: CASSEVGDSTGELFF. The CDR3 DNA follows: TGTGCCAGCAGTGAAGTGGGGGACAGTACCGGGGAGCTGTTTTTT.

The rearrangement uses TRBV27 and TRBJ2-1, with 7 bases that match TRBD2. V shed 9 bases and J 7 bases; nucleotides not matched to a gene: 18. This CDR3 has 16 residues. Per the germline V gene, CDR1 is MNHEY and CDR2 is SMNVEV (reference sequence). CDR3 protein: CASKDRAGVLGNEQFF. CDR3 bases: TGTGCCAGTAAGGATCGTGCGGGAGTTTTAGGAAATGAGCAGTTCTTC.

This clonotype was detected a few times. The rearrangement links TRBV30 to TRBJ1-1; possible D gene TRBD1, 5 bases. V was shortened by 3 bases and J by 5 bases, with 13 bases between the two germline ends. The CDR3 is made up of 13 amino acids. Germline V gene data show CDR1 as GTSNPN and CDR2 as SVGIG (reference sequence). The CDR3 nucleotides read TGTGCCTGGAGCCCGGGACTGAGTACTGAAGCTTTCTTT. This codes for CAWSPGLSTEAFF.